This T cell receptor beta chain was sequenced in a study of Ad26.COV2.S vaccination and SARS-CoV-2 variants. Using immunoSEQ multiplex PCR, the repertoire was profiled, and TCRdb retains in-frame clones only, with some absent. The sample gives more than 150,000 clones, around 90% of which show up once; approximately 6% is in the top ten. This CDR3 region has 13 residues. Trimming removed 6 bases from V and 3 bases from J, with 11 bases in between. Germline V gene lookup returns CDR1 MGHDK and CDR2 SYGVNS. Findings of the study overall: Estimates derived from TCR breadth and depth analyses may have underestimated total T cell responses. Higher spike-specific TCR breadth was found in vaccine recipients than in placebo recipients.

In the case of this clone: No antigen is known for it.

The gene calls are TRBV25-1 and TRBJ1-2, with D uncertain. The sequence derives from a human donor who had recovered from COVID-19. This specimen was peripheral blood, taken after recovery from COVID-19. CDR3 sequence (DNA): TGTGCCAGCAGCCCGGGAAATGACTATGGCTACACCTTC. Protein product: CASSPGNDYGYTF.